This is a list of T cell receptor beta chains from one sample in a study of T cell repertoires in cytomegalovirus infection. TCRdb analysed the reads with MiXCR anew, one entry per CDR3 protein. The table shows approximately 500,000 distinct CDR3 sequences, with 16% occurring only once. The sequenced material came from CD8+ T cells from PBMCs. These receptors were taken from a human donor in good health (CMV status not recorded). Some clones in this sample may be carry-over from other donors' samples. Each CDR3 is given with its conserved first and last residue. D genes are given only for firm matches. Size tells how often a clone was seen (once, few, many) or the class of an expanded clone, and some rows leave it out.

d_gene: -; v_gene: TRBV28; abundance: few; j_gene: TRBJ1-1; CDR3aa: CASTLGPDEAFF; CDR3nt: TGTGCCAGCACCCTAGGGCCAGATGAAGCTTTCTTT
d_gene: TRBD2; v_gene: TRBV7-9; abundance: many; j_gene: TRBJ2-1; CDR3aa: CASIQIGTRVYNEQFF; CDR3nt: TGTGCCAGCATCCAAATCGGGACTAGAGTCTACAATGAGCAGTTCTTC
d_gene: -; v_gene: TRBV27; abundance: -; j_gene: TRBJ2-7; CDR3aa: CASLAQGQPYEQYF; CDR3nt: TGTGCCAGCCTTGCTCAGGGCCAGCCCTACGAGCAGTACTTC
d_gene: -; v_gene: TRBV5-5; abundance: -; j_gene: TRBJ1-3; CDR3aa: CASSSSRGAGNTIYF; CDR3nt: TGTGCCAGCAGCTCCTCAAGGGGAGCTGGAAACACCATATATTTT
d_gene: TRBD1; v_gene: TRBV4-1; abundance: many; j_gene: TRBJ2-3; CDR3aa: CASSPGTGLSTDTQYF; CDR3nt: TGCGCCAGCAGCCCCGGGACAGGACTGAGCACAGATACGCAGTATTTT
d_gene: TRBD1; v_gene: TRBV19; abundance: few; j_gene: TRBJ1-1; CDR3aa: CASRRTGTTEAFF; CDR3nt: TGTGCCAGTAGACGGACAGGGACCACTGAAGCTTTCTTT
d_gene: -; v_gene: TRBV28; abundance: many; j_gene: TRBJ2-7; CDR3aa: CASSAIESIANLYEQYF; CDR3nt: TGTGCCAGCAGCGCTATCGAGTCCATAGCAAACCTCTACGAGCAGTACTTC
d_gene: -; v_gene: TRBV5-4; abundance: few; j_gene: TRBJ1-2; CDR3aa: CASSSEDGSVNYGYTF; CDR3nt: TGTGCCAGCAGCTCCGAAGACGGAAGTGTTAACTATGGCTACACCTTC
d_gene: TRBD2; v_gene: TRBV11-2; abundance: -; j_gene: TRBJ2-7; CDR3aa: CASSLRRGAYEQYF; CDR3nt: TGTGCCAGCAGCTTGCGGCGGGGGGCCTACGAGCAGTACTTC
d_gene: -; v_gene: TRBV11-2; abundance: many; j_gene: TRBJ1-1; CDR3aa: CASSYRGTPEAFF; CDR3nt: TGTGCCAGCAGTTACCGAGGGACACCTGAAGCTTTCTTT
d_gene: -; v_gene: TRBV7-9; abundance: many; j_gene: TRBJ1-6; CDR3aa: CASSPGTRGSPLHF; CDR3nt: TGTGCCAGCAGCCCCGGGACCAGAGGATCACCCCTCCACTTT
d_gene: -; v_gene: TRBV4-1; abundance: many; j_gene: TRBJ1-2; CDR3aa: CASSRPEGGSLYGYTF; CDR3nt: TGCGCCAGCAGCCGACCCGAAGGAGGCTCGCTCTATGGCTACACCTTC
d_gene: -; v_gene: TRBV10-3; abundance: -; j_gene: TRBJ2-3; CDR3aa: CAIGTPPDTQYF; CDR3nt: TGTGCCATCGGAACCCCCCCGGATACGCAGTATTTT
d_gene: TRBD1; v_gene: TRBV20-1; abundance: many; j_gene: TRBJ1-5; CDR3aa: CSARDIQGGSQPQHF; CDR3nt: TGCAGTGCTAGAGATATACAGGGGGGAAGTCAGCCCCAGCATTTT
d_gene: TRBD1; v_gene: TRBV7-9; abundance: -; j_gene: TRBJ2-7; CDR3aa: CASSLITGGGYEQYF; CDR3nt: TGTGCCAGCAGCTTAATTACAGGGGGTGGTTACGAGCAGTACTTC
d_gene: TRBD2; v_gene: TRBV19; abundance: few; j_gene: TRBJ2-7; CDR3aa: CASSIGLAGEWYEQYF; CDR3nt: TGTGCCAGTAGTATTGGACTAGCGGGAGAATGGTACGAGCAGTACTTC
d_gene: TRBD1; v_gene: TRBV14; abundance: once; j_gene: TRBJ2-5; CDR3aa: CARSQFWGQGVRETQYF; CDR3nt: TGTGCCAGAAGCCAATTCTGGGGGCAGGGGGTACGAGAGACCCAGTACTTC
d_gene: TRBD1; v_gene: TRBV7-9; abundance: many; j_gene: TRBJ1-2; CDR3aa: CASSYRDRPTIGYTF; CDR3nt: TGTGCCAGCAGCTACCGGGACAGACCGACTATTGGCTACACCTTC
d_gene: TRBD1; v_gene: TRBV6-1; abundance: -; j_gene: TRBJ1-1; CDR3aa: CASSTHRGSGTEAFF; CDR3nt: TGTGCCAGCAGTACCCACAGGGGCTCGGGAACTGAAGCTTTCTTT
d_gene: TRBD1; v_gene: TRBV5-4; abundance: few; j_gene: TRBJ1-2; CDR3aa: CASSLGTGGGYTF; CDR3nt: TGTGCCAGCAGCTTGGGGACAGGCGGTGGCTACACCTTC
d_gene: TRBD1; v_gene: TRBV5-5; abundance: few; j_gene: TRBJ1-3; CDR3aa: CASSTGTGSGNTIYF; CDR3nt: TGTGCCAGCAGCACCGGGACAGGCTCTGGAAACACCATATATTTT
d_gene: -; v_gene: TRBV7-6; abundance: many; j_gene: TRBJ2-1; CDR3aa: CASSQSSYNEQFF; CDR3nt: TGTGCCAGCAGTCAGAGCTCCTACAATGAGCAGTTCTTC
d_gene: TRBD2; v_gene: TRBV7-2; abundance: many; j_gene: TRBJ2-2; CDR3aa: CASSRLAGEAGELFF; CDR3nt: TGTGCCAGCAGCCGACTAGCGGGAGAGGCCGGGGAGCTGTTTTTT
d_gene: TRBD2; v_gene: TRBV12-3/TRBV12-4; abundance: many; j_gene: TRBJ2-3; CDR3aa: CASSLLGTSGWTDTQYF; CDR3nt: TGTGCCAGCAGTCTTCTTGGGACTAGCGGGTGGACAGATACGCAGTATTTT
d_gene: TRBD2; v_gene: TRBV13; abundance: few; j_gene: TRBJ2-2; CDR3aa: CASSSIVREADTGELFF; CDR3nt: TGTGCCAGCAGCTCGATAGTGCGGGAGGCTGACACCGGGGAGCTGTTTTTT
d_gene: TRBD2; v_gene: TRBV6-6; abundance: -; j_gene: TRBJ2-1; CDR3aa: CASSYSAGGLYNEQFF; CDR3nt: TGTGCCAGCAGTTACTCAGCGGGAGGGCTGTACAATGAGCAGTTCTTC
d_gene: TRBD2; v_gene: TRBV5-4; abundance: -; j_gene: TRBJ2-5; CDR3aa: CASSDNSGGQETQYF; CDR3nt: TGTGCCAGCAGCGATAATAGCGGGGGACAAGAGACCCAGTACTTC
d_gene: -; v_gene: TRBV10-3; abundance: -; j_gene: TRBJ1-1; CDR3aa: CAIRYPSPTEAFF; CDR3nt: TGTGCCATCAGGTACCCATCGCCTACTGAAGCTTTCTTT
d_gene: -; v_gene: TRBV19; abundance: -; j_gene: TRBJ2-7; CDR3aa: CASSRRGVYEQYF; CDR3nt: TGTGCCAGTAGTCGGAGAGGGGTCTACGAGCAGTACTTC
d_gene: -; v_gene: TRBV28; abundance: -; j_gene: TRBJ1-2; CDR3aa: CASSDLEGYYSYTF; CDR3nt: TGTGCCAGCAGTGACCTAGAGGGGTATTATAGCTACACCTTC
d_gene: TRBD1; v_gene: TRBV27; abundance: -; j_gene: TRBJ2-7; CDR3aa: CASSHRDRGLGYEQYF; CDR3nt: TGTGCCAGCAGTCATCGGGACAGGGGGCTGGGGTACGAGCAGTACTTC
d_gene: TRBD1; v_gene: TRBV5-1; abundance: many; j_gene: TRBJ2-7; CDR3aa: CASSFDRGGEQYF; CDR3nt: TGCGCCAGCAGCTTTGACAGGGGTGGCGAGCAGTACTTC
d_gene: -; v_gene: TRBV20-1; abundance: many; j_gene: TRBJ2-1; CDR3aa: CSARGVLGVEQFF; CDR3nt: TGCAGTGCTAGAGGAGTGCTCGGAGTGGAGCAGTTCTTC
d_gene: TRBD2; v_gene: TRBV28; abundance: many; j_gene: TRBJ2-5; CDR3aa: CASSFSSLAGPPVAQETQYF; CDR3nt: TGTGCCAGCAGTTTCTCATCGCTAGCGGGACCCCCGGTGGCGCAAGAGACCCAGTACTTC
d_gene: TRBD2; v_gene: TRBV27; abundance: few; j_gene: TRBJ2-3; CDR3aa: CASSPRTSGRARDTQYF; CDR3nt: TGTGCCAGCAGTCCCAGGACTAGCGGGAGGGCTAGAGATACGCAGTATTTT
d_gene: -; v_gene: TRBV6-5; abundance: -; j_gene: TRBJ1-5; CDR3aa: CASSYANNQPQHF; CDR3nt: TGTGCCAGCAGTTACGCAAATAATCAGCCCCAGCATTTT
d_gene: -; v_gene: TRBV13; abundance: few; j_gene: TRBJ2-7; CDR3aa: CASSTVNRNYEQYF; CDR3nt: TGTGCCAGCAGCACCGTTAATCGGAACTACGAGCAGTACTTC
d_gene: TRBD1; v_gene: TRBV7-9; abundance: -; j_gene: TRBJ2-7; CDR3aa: CASSWTDRGLYEQYF; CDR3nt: TGTGCCAGCAGCTGGACGGACAGGGGGCTCTACGAGCAGTACTTC
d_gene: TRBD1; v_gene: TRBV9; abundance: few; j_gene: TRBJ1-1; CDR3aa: CASSGQTGVNTEAFF; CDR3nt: TGTGCCAGCAGCGGTCAGACAGGGGTGAACACTGAAGCTTTCTTT
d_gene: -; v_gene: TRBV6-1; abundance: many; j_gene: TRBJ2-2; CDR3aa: CASSEADLTGELFF; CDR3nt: TGTGCCAGCAGTGAAGCAGACTTGACCGGGGAGCTGTTTTTT
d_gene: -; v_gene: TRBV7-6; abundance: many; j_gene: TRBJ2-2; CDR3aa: CASSGYSGELFF; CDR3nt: TGTGCCAGCAGTGGGTATTCCGGGGAGCTGTTTTTT
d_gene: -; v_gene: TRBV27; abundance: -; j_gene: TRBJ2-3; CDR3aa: CASSTGAGEYF; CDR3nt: TGTGCCAGCAGCACCGGTGCAGGGGAGTATTTT
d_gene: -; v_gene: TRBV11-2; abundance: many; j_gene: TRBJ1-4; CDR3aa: CASSPLGYPNNEKLFF; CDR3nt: TGTGCCAGCAGCCCACTCGGATATCCTAATAATGAAAAACTGTTTTTT